The 26 T cell receptor beta chains in this list originate from one sample, sequenced in a study of long-term antiretroviral therapy in people with HIV. Version v3.0 of the immunoSEQ assay was performed at survey level. Method: immunoSEQ multiplex PCR; TCRdb's copy keeps in-frame clones and lacks some. The sample shows roughly 23,000 clones, around four fifths of them seen only once. Sequenced here: unsorted PBMCs, sampled 1.9 years after starting antiretroviral therapy. The origin of the receptors is a woman in her fifties or sixties with HIV.

J is TRBJ2-1 and V is TRBV7-8; possibly TRBD1 or TRBD2 for D (6 bases each). This CDR3 contains 13 residues. V was cut by 6 bases and J by 7 bases, with 13 bases left in between. In germline, CDR1 is SGHVS, CDR2 FQNEAQ. Here the CDR3 reads CASSLIGGNEQFF. CDR3 nucleotides: TGTGCCAGCAGTCTAATAGGGGGGAATGAGCAGTTCTTC.

This clone was counted once. CDR3 bases: TGTGCCATCACAGGAGGGGCGGGGGTAACTGAAGCTTTCTTT. Translating it yields CAITGGAGVTEAFF. V and J are TRBV10-3 and TRBJ1-1; maybe TRBD1 (5 bases). The CDR3 has 14 amino acids. The germline CDR1 and CDR2 sequences are ENHRY and SYGVKD. Trimming left V 7 bases short and J 5 bases short, with 17 bases between.

This clone was observed once. The rearrangement links TRBV7-8 to TRBJ2-6; D not certain. With 5 bases removed from V and 1 base from J, the gap between germline ends came to 12 bases. In germline, CDR1 is SGHVS, CDR2 FQNEAQ. The CDR3 sequence is 16 residues long. The chain's CDR3 is CASSPGLGSGANVLTF. The CDR3 DNA reads TGTGCCAGCAGCCCCGGGTTGGGGTCTGGGGCCAACGTCCTGACTTTC.

The gene calls are TRBV7-2 and TRBJ1-6, with 7 bases matching TRBD1. Germline V CDR1 and CDR2: SGHTA, FQGNSA. The CDR3 spans 15 residues. With 1 base clipped from V and 10 bases from J, the junction kept 7 bases outside the gene matches. CDR3 loop: CASSLGQGVGSPLHF. The CDR3 DNA is TGTGCCAGCAGCTTAGGCCAGGGGGTAGGGTCACCCCTCCACTTT.

The V and J genes are TRBV30 and TRBJ2-2; 7 bases are a match to TRBD1. CDR1 is GTSNPN, CDR2 SVGIG, per germline (reference sequence). CDR3 length: 14 amino acids. The V segment lost 2 bases and the J segment 3 bases; nucleotides outside the gene matches: 3. This CDR3 is CAWSIQGYTGELFF. CDR3 in DNA: TGTGCCTGGAGTATACAGGGGTACACCGGGGAGCTGTTTTTT.

This clone was seen once. V usage is TRBV5-1 and J usage is TRBJ2-2; TRBD1 aligns across 9 bases. Germline V gene data show CDR1 as SGHRS and CDR2 as YFSETQ. The CDR3 consists of 15 residues. V lost 3 bases to trimming and J lost 3 bases; unmatched junction nucleotides: 3. The CDR3 sequence is CASSYRGHHTGELFF. The CDR3 region has the DNA TGCGCCAGCAGCTACAGGGGGCATCACACCGGGGAGCTGTTTTTT.

The chain combines TRBV6-6 with TRBJ1-2; 9 bases line up with TRBD1. Germline V lookup: CDR1 MNHNY, CDR2 SVGAGI (reference sequence). The CDR3 length is 14 residues. Losses at the gene ends were 6 bases for V and 6 bases for J; bases not matched to a gene: 8. The CDR3 protein is CASSIRDRANGYTF. The DNA for the CDR3 is TGTGCCAGCAGCATTCGGGACAGGGCGAATGGCTACACCTTC.

The chain recombines TRBV11-2 with TRBJ2-7; 7 positions agree with TRBD1. After removal of 5 bases from V and 0 bases from J, the junction contained 7 bases not matched to a gene. Germline V gene sequence: CDR1 SGHAT, CDR2 FQNNGV. The length of the CDR3 is 15 residues. The CDR3 nucleotides read TGTGCCAGCAGCAACGGACAGGCGGTCTCCTACGAGCAGTACTTC. It codes for CASSNGQAVSYEQYF. Supplemented by reference TRBV11-2 and TRBJ2-7, the full variable domain reads EAGVAQSPRYKIIEKRQSVAFWCNPISGHATLYWYQQILGQGPKLLIQFQNNGVVDDSQLPKDRFSAERLKGVDSTLKIQPAKLEDSAVYLCASSNGQAVSYEQYFGPGTRLTVT.

The gene calls are TRBV7-2 and TRBJ1-4; D perhaps matches TRBD1 (5 bases). CDR3 length: 15 amino acids. In germline, CDR1 is SGHTA, CDR2 FQGNSA. V was pared by 1 base and J by 3 bases, with 9 bases between. The CDR3 DNA reads as TGTGCCAGCAGCTTAGAGGGGAAGTCTAATGAAAAACTGTTTTTT. Translated, it gives CASSLEGKSNEKLFF. The entire variable domain, with the rest obtained from reference TRBV7-2 and TRBJ1-4, is as follows: GAGVSQSPSNKVTEKGKDVELRCDPISGHTALYWYRQSLGQGLEFLIYFQGNSAPDKSGLPSDRFSAERTGGSVSTLTIQRTQQEDSAVYLCASSLEGKSNEKLFFGSGTQLSVL.

This chain uses TRBV28 with TRBJ1-2, with TRBD1 as a possible D gene (5 bases). CDR3 length: 13 amino acids. CDR1 MDHEN and CDR2 SYDVKM come from the germline V gene. V was clipped by 6 bases and J by 8 bases, with 16 bases between them. DNA for the CDR3: TGTGCCAGCAGACCCGGGACGCTGGGGGGCTACACCTTC. Translation gives CASRPGTLGGYTF.

The CDR3 bases are TGTGCCAGCAGTGCCGGGGCGGCGGTAGGAAACATTCAGTACTTC. This gives the protein CASSAGAAVGNIQYF. V and J are TRBV2 and TRBJ2-4; possibly TRBD1 or TRBD2 for D (5 bases each). V gave up 4 bases and J gave up 6 bases, with 16 bases separating them. Germline V gene sequence: CDR1 SNHLY, CDR2 FYNNEI. The CDR3 is made up of 15 amino acids.

J is TRBJ1-6 and V is TRBV7-9; D unresolved. V was clipped by 4 bases and J by 5 bases, with 6 bases between them. This CDR3 spans 13 amino acids. CDR1 and CDR2 (germline): SEHNR, FQNEAQ (reference sequence). CDR3 bases: TGTGCCAGCAGCTACGGGGATAATTCACCCCTCCACTTT. It translates to CASSYGDNSPLHF. Based on the CDR3 plus reference TRBV7-9 and TRBJ1-6, the full variable domain is DTGVSQNPRHKITKRGQNVTFRCDPISEHNRLYWYRQTLGQGPEFLTYFQNEAQLEKSRLLSDRFSAERPKGSFSTLEIQRTEQGDSAMYLCASSYGDNSPLHFGNGTRLTVT.

V and J are TRBV9 and TRBJ2-1; D remains unclear. The V end lost 0 bases, the J end lost 6 bases, and 10 bases lay between the germline ends. Per the germline V gene, CDR1 is SGDLS and CDR2 is YYNGEE. The length of the CDR3 is 14 residues. CDR3 protein: CASSVGYGPNEQFF. As DNA, the CDR3 is TGTGCCAGCAGCGTAGGTTACGGTCCCAATGAGCAGTTCTTC.

This clone was seen only a few times. The chain carries TRBV19 and TRBJ2-1; the D gene is possibly TRBD1 (7 bases). Trimming removed 0 bases at V and 10 bases at J, with 19 bases between. This CDR3 spans 16 amino acids. Germline V gene sequence: CDR1 LNHDA, CDR2 SQIVND (reference sequence). CDR3 protein: CASSIEGAGGISEQFF. The CDR3 DNA is TGTGCCAGTAGTATAGAAGGGGCAGGGGGGATCTCCGAGCAGTTCTTC.

This chain joins TRBV7-2 and TRBJ1-1, with D perhaps matching TRBD1 (6 bases). The germline CDR1 and CDR2 sequences are SGHTA and FQGNSA. The CDR3 totals 14 residues. V lost 10 bases and J 4 bases, leaving 19 bases between the germline ends. CDR3 in amino acids: CATIRTPGATEAFF. CDR3 DNA sequence: TGTGCCACCATTCGTACGCCAGGGGCCACTGAAGCTTTCTTT.

This clone was detected only once. V usage is TRBV9 and J usage is TRBJ2-7, with D unresolved. The germline gives CDR1 SGDLS, CDR2 YYNGEE. The V gene lost 4 bases and the J gene lost 0 bases, with 14 bases spanning the gap. The length of the CDR3 is 15 residues. Here the CDR3 reads CASSPALKSSYEQYF. The CDR3 DNA is TGTGCCAGCAGCCCTGCTCTAAAAAGCTCCTACGAGCAGTACTTC.

The V gene is TRBV5-1, the J gene TRBJ2-7; 9 nucleotides align to TRBD2. Losses at the gene ends were 4 bases for V and 1 base for J; bases not matched to a gene: 3. Germline CDR1 and CDR2: SGHRS and YFSETQ. This CDR3 spans 14 amino acids. As DNA, the CDR3 is TGCGCCAGCAGCCTAGGACTAGCGTCCTACGAGCAGTACTTC. Protein product: CASSLGLASYEQYF.

Only one count was recorded for this clone. The chain couples TRBV9 to TRBJ1-1; D is possibly TRBD1 (6 bases). This CDR3 is built from 14 residues. Germline values: CDR1 SGDLS, CDR2 YYNGEE. The V and J ends lost 0 bases and 3 bases respectively, with 9 bases between them. As DNA, the CDR3 is TGTGCCAGCAGCGTAGGGACAGCCCACACTGAAGCTTTCTTT. It translates to CASSVGTAHTEAFF.

J is TRBJ1-1 and V is TRBV11-2; TRBD1 is a possible D gene (5 bases). V gave up 7 bases and J gave up 0 bases, with 12 bases separating them. Germline V gene sequence: CDR1 SGHAT, CDR2 FQNNGV. The CDR3 has 14 residues. The CDR3 nucleotides are TGTGCCAGCAAACCGACAGAGATGAACACTGAAGCTTTCTTT. This encodes CASKPTEMNTEAFF.

The J gene is TRBJ1-2, the V gene TRBV19; no firm D call. The germline gives CDR1 LNHDA, CDR2 SQIVND (reference sequence). This CDR3 region has 13 residues. Trimming pared 7 bases from V and 1 base from J, leaving 10 bases between. The CDR3 reads CASKGNSNYGYTF. For the CDR3, the DNA is TGTGCCAGTAAAGGGAACAGTAACTATGGCTACACCTTC.

This chain joins TRBV10-3 and TRBJ1-6, with D uncertain. The V end lost 3 bases, the J end lost 7 bases, and 13 bases lay between the germline ends. The CDR3 length is 15 residues. Germline assignment: CDR1 ENHRY and CDR2 SYGVKD. The CDR3 loop is CAISDGSVGNSPLHF. The CDR3, as DNA: TGTGCCATCAGTGATGGTTCGGTGGGAAATTCACCCCTCCACTTT.

The gene calls are TRBV27 and TRBJ2-3; D is perhaps TRBD2 (7 bases). CDR3 length: 16 residues. Germline V CDR1 and CDR2: MNHEY, SMNVEV (reference sequence). With 5 bases removed from V and 1 base from J, the gap between germline ends came to 16 bases. The CDR3 DNA reads as TGTGCCAGCAGTATTTGGGGGGGGGCGGGCACAGATACGCAGTATTTT. The encoded protein is CASSIWGGAGTDTQYF.

This CDR3 reads CASSDPGQGKEKLFF. The CDR3 DNA reads as TGTGCCAGCAGTGACCCGGGACAGGGAAAGGAAAAACTGTTTTTT. This chain connects TRBV28 to TRBJ1-4, with TRBD1 identical over 9 bases. Germline assignment: CDR1 MDHEN and CDR2 SYDVKM. The CDR3 spans 15 residues. Unmatched junction bases numbered 9, after V lost 5 bases and J lost 8 bases.

This clone has just a few counts. This rearrangement joins TRBV5-1 to TRBJ2-7; no reliable D call. CDR1 is SGHRS, CDR2 YFSETQ, per germline. CDR3 length: 11 amino acids. V was trimmed by 2 bases and J by 4 bases, leaving 4 bases between them. The CDR3 loop reads CASSFGYEQYF. The CDR3 DNA follows: TGCGCCAGCAGCTTTGGTTACGAGCAGTACTTC.

This chain uses TRBV7-3 with TRBJ2-1; TRBD2 matches 9 bases. The junction had 8 bases not matched to a gene; V was cut back by 4 bases and J by 4 bases. The germline V gene encodes CDR1 SGHTA and CDR2 FQGTGA. The CDR3 spans 16 residues. CDR3 region: CASSSQSTSGYNEQFF. The CDR3, as DNA: TGTGCCAGCAGCTCTCAATCGACTAGCGGTTACAATGAGCAGTTCTTC.

The rearrangement joins TRBV7-2 to TRBJ2-1; either TRBD1 or TRBD2 may fit D (5 bases each). Trimming cost V 1 base and J 3 bases, with 7 bases left between them. This CDR3 comprises 14 residues. Germline CDR1 reads SGHTA; CDR2 reads FQGNSA. The CDR3 bases are TGTGCCAGCAGCTTAGGGGACGTCTACAATGAGCAGTTCTTC. Encoded protein: CASSLGDVYNEQFF.